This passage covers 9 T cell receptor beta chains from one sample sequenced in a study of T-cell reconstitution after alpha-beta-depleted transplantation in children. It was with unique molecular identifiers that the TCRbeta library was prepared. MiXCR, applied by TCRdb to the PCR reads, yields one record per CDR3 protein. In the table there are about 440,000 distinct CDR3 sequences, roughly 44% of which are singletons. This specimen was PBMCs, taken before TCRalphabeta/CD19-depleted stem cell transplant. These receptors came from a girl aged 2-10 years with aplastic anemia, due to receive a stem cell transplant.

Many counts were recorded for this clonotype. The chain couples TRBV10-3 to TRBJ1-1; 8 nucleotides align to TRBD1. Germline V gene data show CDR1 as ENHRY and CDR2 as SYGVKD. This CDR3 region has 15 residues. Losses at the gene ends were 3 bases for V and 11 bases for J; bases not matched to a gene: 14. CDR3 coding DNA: TGTGCCATCAGTGACCTGACAGGGGTGGGAGAAACGGCTTTCTTT. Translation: CAISDLTGVGETAFF.

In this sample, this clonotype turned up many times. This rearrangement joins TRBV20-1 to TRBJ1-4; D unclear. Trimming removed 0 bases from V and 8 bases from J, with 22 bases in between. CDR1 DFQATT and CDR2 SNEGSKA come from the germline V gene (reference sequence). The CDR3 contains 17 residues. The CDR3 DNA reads TGCAGTGCTAGAGATCCGGGCTACGGAGGACGAAGGGAAAAACTGTTTTTT. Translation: CSARDPGYGGRREKLFF.

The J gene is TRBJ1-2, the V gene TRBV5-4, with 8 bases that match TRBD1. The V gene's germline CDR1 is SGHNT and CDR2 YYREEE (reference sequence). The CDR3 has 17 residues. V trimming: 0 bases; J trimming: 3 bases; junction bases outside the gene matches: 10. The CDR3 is CASSLGQGAHIDYGYTF. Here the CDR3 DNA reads TGTGCCAGCAGCTTGGGGCAGGGGGCCCATATCGACTATGGCTACACCTTC.

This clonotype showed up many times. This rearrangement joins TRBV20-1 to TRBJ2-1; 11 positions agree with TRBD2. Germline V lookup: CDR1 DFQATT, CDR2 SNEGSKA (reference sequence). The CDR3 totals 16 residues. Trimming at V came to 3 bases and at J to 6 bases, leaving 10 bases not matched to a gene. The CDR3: CSASSSPGTSGNEQFF. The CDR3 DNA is TGCAGTGCTAGCTCCTCCCCCGGGACTAGCGGCAATGAGCAGTTCTTC.

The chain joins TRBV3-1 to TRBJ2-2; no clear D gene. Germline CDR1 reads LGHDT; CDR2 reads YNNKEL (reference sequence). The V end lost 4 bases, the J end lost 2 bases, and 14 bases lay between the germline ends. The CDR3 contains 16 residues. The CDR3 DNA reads TGTGCCAGCAGCCCTCCCCCTCCTAGAAACACCGGGGAGCTGTTTTTT. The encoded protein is CASSPPPPRNTGELFF.

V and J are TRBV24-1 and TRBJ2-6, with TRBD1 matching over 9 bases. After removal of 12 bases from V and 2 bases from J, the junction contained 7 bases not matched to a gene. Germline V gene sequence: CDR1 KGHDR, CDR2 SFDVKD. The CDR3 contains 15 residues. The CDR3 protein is CAVDRGGTGANVLTF. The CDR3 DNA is TGTGCCGTAGACAGGGGGGGAACTGGGGCCAACGTCCTGACTTTC.

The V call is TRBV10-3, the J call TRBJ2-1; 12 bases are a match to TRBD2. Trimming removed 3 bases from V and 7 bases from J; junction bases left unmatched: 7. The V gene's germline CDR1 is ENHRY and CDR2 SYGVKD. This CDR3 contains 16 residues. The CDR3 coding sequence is TGTGCCATCAGTGACCCCTCTAGCGGGAGGGTAAATGAGCAGTTCTTC. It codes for CAISDPSSGRVNEQFF.

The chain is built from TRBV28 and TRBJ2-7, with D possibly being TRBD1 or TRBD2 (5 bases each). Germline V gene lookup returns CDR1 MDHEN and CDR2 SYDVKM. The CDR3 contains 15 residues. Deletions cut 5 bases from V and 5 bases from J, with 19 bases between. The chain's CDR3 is CASSPTRGLLDEQYF. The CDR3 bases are TGTGCCAGCAGTCCCACGAGGGGCCTCCTGGACGAGCAGTACTTC.

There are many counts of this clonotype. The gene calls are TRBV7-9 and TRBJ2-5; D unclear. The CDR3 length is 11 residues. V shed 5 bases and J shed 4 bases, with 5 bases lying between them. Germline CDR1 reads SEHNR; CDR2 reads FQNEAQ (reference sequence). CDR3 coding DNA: TGTGCCAGCAGCGTGTCAGAGACCCAGTACTTC. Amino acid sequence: CASSVSETQYF. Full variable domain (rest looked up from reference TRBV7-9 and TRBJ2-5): DTGVSQNPRHKITKRGQNVTFRCDPISEHNRLYWYRQTLGQGPEFLTYFQNEAQLEKSRLLSDRFSAERPKGSFSTLEIQRTEQGDSAMYLCASSVSETQYFGPGTRLLVL.